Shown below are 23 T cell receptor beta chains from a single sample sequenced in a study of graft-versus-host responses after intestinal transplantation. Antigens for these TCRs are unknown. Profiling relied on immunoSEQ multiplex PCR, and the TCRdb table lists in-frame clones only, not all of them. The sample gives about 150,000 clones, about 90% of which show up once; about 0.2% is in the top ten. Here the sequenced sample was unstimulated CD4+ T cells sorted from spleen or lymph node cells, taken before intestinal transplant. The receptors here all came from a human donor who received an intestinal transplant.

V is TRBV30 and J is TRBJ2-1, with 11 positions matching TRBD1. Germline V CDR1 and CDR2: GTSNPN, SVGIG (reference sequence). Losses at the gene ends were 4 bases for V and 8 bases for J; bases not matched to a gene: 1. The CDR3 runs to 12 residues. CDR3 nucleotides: TGTGCCTGGACGGGACAGGGGGATGAGCAGTTCTTC. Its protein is CAWTGQGDEQFF. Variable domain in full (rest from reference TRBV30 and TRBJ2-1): SQTIHQWPATLVQPVGSPLSLECTVEGTSNPNLYWYRQAAGRGLQLLFYSVGIGQISSEVPQNLSASRPQDRQFILSSKKLLLSDSGFYLCAWTGQGDEQFFGPGTRLTVL.

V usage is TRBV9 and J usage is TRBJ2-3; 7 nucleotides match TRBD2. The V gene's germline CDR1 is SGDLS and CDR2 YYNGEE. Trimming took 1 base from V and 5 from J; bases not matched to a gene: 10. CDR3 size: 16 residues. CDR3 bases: TGTGCCAGCAGCGTATTAGGGTGGGAGCGGGGAGATACGCAGTATTTT. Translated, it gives CASSVLGWERGDTQYF.

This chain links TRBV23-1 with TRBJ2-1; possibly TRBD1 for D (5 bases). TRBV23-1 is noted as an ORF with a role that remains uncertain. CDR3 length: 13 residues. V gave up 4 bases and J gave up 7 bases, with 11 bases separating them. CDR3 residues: CASSRQQVNEQFF. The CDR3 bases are TGCGCCAGCAGTCGGCAACAGGTTAATGAGCAGTTCTTC.

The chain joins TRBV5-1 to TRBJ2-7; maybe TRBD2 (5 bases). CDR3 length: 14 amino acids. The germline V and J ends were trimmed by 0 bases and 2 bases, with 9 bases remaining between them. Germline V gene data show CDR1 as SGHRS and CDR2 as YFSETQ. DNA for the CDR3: TGCGCCAGCAGCTTGGCCGACTATCCCTACGAGCAGTACTTC. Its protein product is CASSLADYPYEQYF.

The CDR3 reads CASTQQGMGPEKLFF. The CDR3 DNA follows: TGTGCCAGCACCCAGCAGGGGATGGGCCCTGAAAAACTGTTTTTT. The chain is built from TRBV25-1 and TRBJ1-4, with D maybe TRBD1 (6 bases). CDR1 is MGHDK and CDR2 is SYGVNS in the germline V gene. The V and J ends lost 7 bases and 7 bases respectively, with 19 bases between them. This CDR3 spans 15 amino acids.

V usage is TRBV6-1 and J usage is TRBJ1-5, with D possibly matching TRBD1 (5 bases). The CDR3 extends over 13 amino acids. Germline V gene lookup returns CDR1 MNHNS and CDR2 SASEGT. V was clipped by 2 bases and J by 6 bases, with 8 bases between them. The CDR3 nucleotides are TGTGCCAGCAGTGAACCAGGGCCTCAGCCCCAGCATTTT. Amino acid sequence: CASSEPGPQPQHF.

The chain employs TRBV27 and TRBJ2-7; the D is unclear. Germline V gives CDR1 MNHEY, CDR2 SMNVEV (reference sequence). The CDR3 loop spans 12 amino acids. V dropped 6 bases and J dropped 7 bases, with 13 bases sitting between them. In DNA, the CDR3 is TGTGCCAGCAGACGCCCTCCTGGGGAGCAGTACTTC. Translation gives CASRRPPGEQYF.

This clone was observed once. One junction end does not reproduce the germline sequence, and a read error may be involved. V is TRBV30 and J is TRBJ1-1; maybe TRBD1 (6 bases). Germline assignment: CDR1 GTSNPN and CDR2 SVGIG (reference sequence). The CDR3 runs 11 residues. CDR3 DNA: TGTGCCCGGAGAGGGGGTCCTGAAGCTTTCTTT. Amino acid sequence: CARRGGPEAFF.

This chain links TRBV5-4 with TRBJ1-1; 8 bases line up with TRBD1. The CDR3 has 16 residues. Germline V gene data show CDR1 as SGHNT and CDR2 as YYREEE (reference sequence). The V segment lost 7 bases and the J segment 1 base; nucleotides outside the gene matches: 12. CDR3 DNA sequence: TGTGCCAGCGGAAAGCAGGGGGCGGAGACGAACACTGAAGCTTTCTTT. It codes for CASGKQGAETNTEAFF.

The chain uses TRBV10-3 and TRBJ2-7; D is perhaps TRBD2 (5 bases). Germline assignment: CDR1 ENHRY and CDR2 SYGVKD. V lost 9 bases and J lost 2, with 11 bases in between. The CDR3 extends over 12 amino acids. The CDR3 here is CAISGPTYEQYF. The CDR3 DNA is TGTGCCATAAGCGGACCTACCTACGAGCAGTACTTC.

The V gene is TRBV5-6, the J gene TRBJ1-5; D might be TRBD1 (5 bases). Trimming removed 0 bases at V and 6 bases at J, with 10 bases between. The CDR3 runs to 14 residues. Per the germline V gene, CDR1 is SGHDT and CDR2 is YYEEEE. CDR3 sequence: CASSLDGGSQPQHF. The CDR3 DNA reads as TGTGCCAGCAGCTTGGATGGGGGTTCTCAGCCCCAGCATTTT.

The CDR3 loop is CASSERNQETQYF. CDR3 in DNA: TGCGCCAGCAGCGAGAGGAACCAAGAGACCCAGTACTTC. The V and J genes are TRBV4-1 and TRBJ2-5, with D unclear. With 5 bases removed from V and 0 bases from J, the gap between germline ends came to 7 bases. The CDR3 extends over 13 amino acids. Germline values: CDR1 MGHRA, CDR2 YSYEKL.

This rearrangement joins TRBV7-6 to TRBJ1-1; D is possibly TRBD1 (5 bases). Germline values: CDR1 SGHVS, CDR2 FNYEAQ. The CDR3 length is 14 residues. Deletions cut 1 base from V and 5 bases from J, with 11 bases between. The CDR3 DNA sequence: TGTGCCAGCAGCTTAGGAGGGGCGGCGACTGAAGCTTTCTTT. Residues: CASSLGGAATEAFF.

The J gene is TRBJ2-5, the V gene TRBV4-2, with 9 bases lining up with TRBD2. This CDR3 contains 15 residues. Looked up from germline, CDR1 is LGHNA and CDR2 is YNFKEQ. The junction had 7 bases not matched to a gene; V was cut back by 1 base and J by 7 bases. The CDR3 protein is CASSQGAGGHVTQYF. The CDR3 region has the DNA TGTGCCAGCAGCCAAGGGGCGGGAGGGCACGTGACCCAGTACTTC.

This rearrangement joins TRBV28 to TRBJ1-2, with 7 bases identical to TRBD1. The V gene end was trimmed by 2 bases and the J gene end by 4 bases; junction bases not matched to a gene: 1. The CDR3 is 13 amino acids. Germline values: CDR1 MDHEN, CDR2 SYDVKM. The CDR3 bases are TGTGCCAGCAGTTTAGACAGGGCCTATGGCTACACCTTC. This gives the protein CASSLDRAYGYTF.

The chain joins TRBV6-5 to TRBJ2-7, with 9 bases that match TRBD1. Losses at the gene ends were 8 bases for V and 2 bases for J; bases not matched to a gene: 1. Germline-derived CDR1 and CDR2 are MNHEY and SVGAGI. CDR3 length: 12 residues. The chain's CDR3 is CASGTGTYEQYF. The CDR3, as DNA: TGTGCCAGCGGGACAGGGACCTACGAGCAGTACTTC.

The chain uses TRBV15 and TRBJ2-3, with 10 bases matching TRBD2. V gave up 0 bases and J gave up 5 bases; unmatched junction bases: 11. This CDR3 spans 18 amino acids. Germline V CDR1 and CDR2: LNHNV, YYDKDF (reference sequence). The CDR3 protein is CATSRDLEREGLVDTQYF. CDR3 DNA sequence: TGTGCCACCAGCAGAGATTTGGAGCGGGAGGGCCTTGTAGATACGCAGTATTTT.

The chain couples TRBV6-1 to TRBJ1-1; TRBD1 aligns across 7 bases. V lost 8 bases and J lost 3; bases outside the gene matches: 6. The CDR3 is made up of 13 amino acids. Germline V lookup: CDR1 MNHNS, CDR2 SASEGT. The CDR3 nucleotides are TGTGCCAGCGCGACCACAGGGGACACTGAAGCTTTCTTT. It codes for CASATTGDTEAFF.

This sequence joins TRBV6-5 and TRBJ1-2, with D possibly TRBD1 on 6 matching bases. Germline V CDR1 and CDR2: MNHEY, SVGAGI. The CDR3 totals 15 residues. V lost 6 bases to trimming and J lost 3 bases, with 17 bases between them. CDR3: CASSRSTGSYYGYTF. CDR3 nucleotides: TGTGCCAGCAGCAGAAGCACAGGGAGCTACTATGGCTACACCTTC.

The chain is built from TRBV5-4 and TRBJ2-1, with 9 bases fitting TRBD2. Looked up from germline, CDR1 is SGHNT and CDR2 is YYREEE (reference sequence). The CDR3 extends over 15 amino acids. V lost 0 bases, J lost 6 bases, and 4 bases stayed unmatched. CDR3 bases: TGTGCCAGCAGCTTGGAATTAGCGGGAGTCAATGAGCAGTTCTTC. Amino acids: CASSLELAGVNEQFF.

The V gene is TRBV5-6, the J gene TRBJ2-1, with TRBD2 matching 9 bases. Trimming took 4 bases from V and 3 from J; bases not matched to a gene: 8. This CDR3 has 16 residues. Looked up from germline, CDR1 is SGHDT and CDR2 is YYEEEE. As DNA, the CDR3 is TGTGCCAGCAGCGCGCCGGGACTAGCAGTCTACAATGAGCAGTTCTTC. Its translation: CASSAPGLAVYNEQFF. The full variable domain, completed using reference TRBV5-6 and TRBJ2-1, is DAGVTQSPTHLIKTRGQQVTLRCSPKSGHDTVSWYQQALGQGPQFIFQYYEEEERQRGNFPDRFSGHQFPNYSSELNVNALLLGDSALYLCASSAPGLAVYNEQFFGPGTRLTVL.

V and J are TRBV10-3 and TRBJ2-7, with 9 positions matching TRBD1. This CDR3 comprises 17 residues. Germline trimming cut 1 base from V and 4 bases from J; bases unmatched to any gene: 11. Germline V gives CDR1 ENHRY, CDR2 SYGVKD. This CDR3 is CAISEYRPGQGGYEQYF. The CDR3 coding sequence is TGTGCCATCAGTGAGTATCGACCGGGACAGGGTGGTTACGAGCAGTACTTC.

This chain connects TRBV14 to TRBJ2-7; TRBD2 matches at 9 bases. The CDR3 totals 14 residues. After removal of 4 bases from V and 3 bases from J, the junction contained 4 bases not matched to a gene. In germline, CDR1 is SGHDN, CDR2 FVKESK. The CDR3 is CASSRREGFYEQYF. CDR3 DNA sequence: TGTGCCAGCAGCCGGCGGGAGGGGTTCTACGAGCAGTACTTC.